This entry lists 6 T cell receptor beta chains sequenced from one sample in a study of T cells in Graves' hyperthyroidism and ophthalmopathy. What was amplified from RNA transcripts were TCR beta CDR3 regions. The TCR CDR3 first-round RT-PCR relied on the HTBI primer set. TCRdb analysed the multiplex PCR reads with MiXCR anew, one entry per CDR3 protein. The data hold approximately 620,000 distinct CDR3 sequences, with 15% to 20% observed a single time. The sequenced sample consisted of blood. These receptors all come from a woman aged 35 to 49 with Graves' ophthalmopathy.

This clonotype appeared many times. V is TRBV2 and J is TRBJ2-7; 10 bases line up with TRBD1. Trimming cost V 6 bases and J 5 bases; bases outside gene matches: 10. Germline V gene sequence: CDR1 SNHLY, CDR2 FYNNEI. The length of the CDR3 is 15 residues. The CDR3 is CASSELGQGLNEQYF. CDR3 sequence (DNA): TGTGCCAGCAGCGAATTGGGACAGGGGTTGAACGAGCAGTACTTC.

This clonotype was detected many times. This rearrangement joins TRBV11-2 to TRBJ1-1; 10 bases line up with TRBD1. This CDR3 has 16 amino acids. With V trimmed by 5 bases and J by 1 base, 7 bases remained unmatched. In germline, CDR1 is SGHAT, CDR2 FQNNGV. The CDR3 here is CASSPPDRGTNTEAFF. CDR3 nucleotides: TGTGCCAGCAGCCCCCCGGACAGGGGGACGAACACTGAAGCTTTCTTT. The whole variable domain, remainder taken from reference TRBV11-2 and TRBJ1-1, is EAGVAQSPRYKIIEKRQSVAFWCNPISGHATLYWYQQILGQGPKLLIQFQNNGVVDDSQLPKDRFSAERLKGVDSTLKIQPAKLEDSAVYLCASSPPDRGTNTEAFFGQGTRLTVV.

J is TRBJ1-2 and V is TRBV19, with 7 bases identical to TRBD1. Germline CDR1 is LNHDA and CDR2 is SQIVND (reference sequence). This CDR3 region has 14 residues. With 4 bases clipped from V and 8 bases from J, the junction kept 10 bases outside the gene matches. The chain's CDR3 is CASSKEDRVYGYTF. In DNA form, the CDR3 reads TGTGCCAGTAGTAAGGAAGACAGGGTTTACGGCTACACCTTC.

At least ten counts were recorded for this clonotype. The chain carries TRBV27 and TRBJ2-5; no clear D gene. From germline, CDR1 is MNHEY and CDR2 SMNVEV (reference sequence). The CDR3 totals 15 residues. The V gene lost 5 bases and the J gene lost 2 bases, with 15 bases spanning the gap. The CDR3 nucleotides read TGTGCCAGCAGTCCTTTGGCTGGTCAGCAAGAGACCCAGTACTTC. Its protein product is CASSPLAGQQETQYF.

This clonotype occurred a few times. The chain couples TRBV7-9 to TRBJ2-7; D is perhaps TRBD2 (5 bases). The CDR3 spans 13 residues. CDR1 is SEHNR, CDR2 FQNEAQ, per germline (reference sequence). V was pared by 2 bases and J by 6 bases, with 11 bases between. CDR3 nucleotides: TGTGCCAGCAGCTTAATTAGCGCGGGCGAGCAGTACTTC. Its protein product is CASSLISAGEQYF.

At least ten counts were recorded for this clonotype. J is TRBJ2-1 and V is TRBV20-1, with D possibly being TRBD2 (6 bases). This CDR3 has 14 residues. Germline V CDR1 and CDR2: DFQATT, SNEGSKA (reference sequence). V dropped 0 bases and J dropped 3 bases, with 9 bases sitting between them. The CDR3 is CSARDTEGYNEQFF. The CDR3 DNA is TGCAGTGCTAGAGATACGGAGGGCTACAATGAGCAGTTCTTC.